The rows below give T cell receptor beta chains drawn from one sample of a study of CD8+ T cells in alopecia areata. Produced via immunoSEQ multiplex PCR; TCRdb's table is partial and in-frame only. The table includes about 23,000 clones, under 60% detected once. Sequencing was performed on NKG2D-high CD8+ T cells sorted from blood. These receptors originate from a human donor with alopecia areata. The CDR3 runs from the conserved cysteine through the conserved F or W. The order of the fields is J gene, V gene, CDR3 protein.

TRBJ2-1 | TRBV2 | CASMGQGTGGPANEQFF
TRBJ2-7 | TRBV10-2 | CASSSGVRIEQYF
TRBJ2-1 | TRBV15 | CATSRSGYNEQFF
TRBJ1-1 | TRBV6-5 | CASSYVGGNTEAFF
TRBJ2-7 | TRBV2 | CASTLGYEQYF
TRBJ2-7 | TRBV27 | CASSFRAGEYF
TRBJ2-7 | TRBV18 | CASSPGLNSYEQYF
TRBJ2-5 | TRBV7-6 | CASSSGVGGETQYF
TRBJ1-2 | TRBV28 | CASSPTGGYGYTF
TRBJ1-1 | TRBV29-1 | CSVELGQGGTEAFF
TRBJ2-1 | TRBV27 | CASSHRSAGAQFFGFF
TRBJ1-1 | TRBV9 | CASSVNRAGGTEAFF
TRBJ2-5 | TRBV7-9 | CASSLLLAGQETQYF
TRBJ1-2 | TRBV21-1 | CASSPGYGYTF
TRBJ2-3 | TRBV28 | CASSPGQVTSTDTQYF
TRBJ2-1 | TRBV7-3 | CASSLTGTTHNEQFF
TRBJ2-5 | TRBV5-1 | CASSLNGRAGGQETQYF
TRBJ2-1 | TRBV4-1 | CASSQGTQQFF
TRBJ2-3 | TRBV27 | CASSTDTDTQYF
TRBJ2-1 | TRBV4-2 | CASSDGESSYNEQFF
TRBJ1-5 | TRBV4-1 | CASSQGEGDNQPQHF
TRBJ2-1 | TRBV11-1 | CASSFRPPPYNEQFF
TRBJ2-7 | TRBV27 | CASSLSPGGVGEQYF
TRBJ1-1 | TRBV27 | CASSRRGLSEAFF
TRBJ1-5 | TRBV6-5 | CASSDRDTNQPQHF
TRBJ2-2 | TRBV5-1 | CASSLPAGTGELFF
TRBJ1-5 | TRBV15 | CATSRDRGTNQPQHF
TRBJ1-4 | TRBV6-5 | CASSYSDSPREKLFF
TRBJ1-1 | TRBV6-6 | CASSTASMNTEAFF
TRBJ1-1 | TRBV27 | CASSRGQENTEAFF
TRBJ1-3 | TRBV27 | CASSPGTGFGNTIYF
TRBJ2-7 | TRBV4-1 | CASSQVVTSGFRSYEQYF
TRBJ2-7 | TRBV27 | CASSLAGGPRYEQYF
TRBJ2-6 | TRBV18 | CASSNLWANVLTF
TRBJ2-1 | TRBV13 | CASRGTGSHEQFF
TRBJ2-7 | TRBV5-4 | CASSLWASGIANEQYF
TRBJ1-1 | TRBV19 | CASSISGNEAFF
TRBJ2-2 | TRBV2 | CASSAVYSQPTNTGELFF
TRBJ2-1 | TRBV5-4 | CASSPQTGSSYNEQFF
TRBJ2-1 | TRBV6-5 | CASSYSISGSDNEQFF
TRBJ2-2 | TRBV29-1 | CSVGFRARAGELFF
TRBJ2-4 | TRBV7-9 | CASSLAPSGRAKNIQYF
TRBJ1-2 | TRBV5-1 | CASSFGLINYGYTF
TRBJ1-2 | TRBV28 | CASSLFAGAVGYTF